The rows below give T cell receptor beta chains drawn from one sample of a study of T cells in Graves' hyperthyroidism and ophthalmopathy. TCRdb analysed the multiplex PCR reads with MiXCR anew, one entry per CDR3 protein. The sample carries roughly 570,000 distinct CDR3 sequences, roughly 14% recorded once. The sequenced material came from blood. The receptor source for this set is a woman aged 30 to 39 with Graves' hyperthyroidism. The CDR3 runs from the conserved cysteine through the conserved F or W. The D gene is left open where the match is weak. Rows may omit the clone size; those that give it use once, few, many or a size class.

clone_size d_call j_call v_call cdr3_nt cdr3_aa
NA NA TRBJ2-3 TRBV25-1 TGTGCCAGCAGTGAATCTAGGACAGAACTAGCCTCCCTCACAGATACGCAGTATTTT CASSESRTELASLTDTQYF
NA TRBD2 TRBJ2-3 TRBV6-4 TGTGCCAGCAGGGAATTAGCGGGAGCGGGTTATACGCAGTATTTT CASRELAGAGYTQYF
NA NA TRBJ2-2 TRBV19 TGTGCCAGTATCAACATCTATGGGCTAGGAACCGGGGAGCTGTTTTTT CASINIYGLGTGELFF
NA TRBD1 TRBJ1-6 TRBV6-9 TGTGCCAGCAGTTACCTCCGACAGGGCCAGAATTCACCCCCCCACTTT CASSYLRQGQNSPPHF
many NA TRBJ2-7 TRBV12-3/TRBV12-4 TGTGCCAGCAGTTTAAGGTCTCGCACCCGAGGGGGATCCTACGAGCAGTACTTC CASSLRSRTRGGSYEQYF
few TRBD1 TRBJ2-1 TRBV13 TGTGCCAGCAGCGATCGGGACAGCCATGAGCAGTTCTTC CASSDRDSHEQFF
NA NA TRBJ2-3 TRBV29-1 TGCAGCGTTGTCCCAGCGATTTTCACAGATACGCAGTATTTT CSVVPAIFTDTQYF
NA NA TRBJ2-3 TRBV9 TGTGCCAGCAGCGTAGGGGCTAGCCGCACAGATACGCAGTATTTT CASSVGASRTDTQYF
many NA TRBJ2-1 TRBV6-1 TGTGCCAGCAGTGAACAAATAGCGGCCCTTTACAATGAGCAGTTCTTC CASSEQIAALYNEQFF
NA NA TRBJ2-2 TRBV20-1 TGCAGTGCTAGAGACGGGATTAACACCGGGGAGCTGTTTTTT CSARDGINTGELFF
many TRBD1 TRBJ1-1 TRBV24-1 TGTGCCACCAGTGATGAGGACAGGGGGAACACTGAAGCTTTCTTT CATSDEDRGNTEAFF
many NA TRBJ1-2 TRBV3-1 TGTGCCAGCAGCCAAATTCTACCTTGGGGGGCGAACTATGGCTACACCTTC CASSQILPWGANYGYTF
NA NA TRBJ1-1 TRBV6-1 TGTGCCAGCACCTCGGGTCAGTCGAACACTGAAGCTTTCTTT CASTSGQSNTEAFF
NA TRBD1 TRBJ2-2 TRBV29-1 TGCAGCGTTTGCGACACAGGGGCCGGGGAGCTGTTTTTT CSVCDTGAGELFF
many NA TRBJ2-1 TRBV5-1 TGCGCCAGCAGCTTGGCTCCGGGATTCGGTGGCAATGAGCAGTTCTTC CASSLAPGFGGNEQFF
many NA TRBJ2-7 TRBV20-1 TGCAGTGCTAGAGCCTTTTGGGGAATCGAGCAGTACTTC CSARAFWGIEQYF
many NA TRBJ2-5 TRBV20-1 TGCAGTGCTCACGACAGACTGTACCAAGAGACCCAGTACTTC CSAHDRLYQETQYF
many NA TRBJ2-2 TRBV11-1 TGTGCCAGCAGCTTCCAGGCCGAGCGGCCGACTTACGGGGAGCTGTTTTTT CASSFQAERPTYGELFF
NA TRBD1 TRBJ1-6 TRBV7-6 TGTGCCAGCAGCTTACGGAGGACAGGGGATTCACCCCTCCACTTT CASSLRRTGDSPLHF
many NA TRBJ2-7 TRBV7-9 TGTGCCAGCAGCTCGCTTGACGCTACCTACGAGCAGTACTTC CASSSLDATYEQYF
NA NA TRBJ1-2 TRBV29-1 TGCAGCGTTGAAGGTCTACAGGGAGACTATGGCTACACCTTC CSVEGLQGDYGYTF
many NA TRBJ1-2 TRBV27 TGTGCCAGCAGTTCAACACAGGGTTGGTATGGCTACACCTTC CASSSTQGWYGYTF
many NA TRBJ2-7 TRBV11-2 TGTGCCAGCAGTCATACCTACGAGCAGTACTTC CASSHTYEQYF
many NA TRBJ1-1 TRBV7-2 TGTGCCAGCAGCTTAGTCGCAGTCAACACTGAAGCTTTCTTT CASSLVAVNTEAFF
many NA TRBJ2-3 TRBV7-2 TGTGCCAGCTCGCGGGACGGATACACAGATACGCAGTATTTT CASSRDGYTDTQYF
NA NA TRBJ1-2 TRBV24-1 TGTGCCACCGGCCCGGGGGACGGCACTGGCTACACCTTC CATGPGDGTGYTF
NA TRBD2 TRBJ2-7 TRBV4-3 TGCGCCAGCAGCCAACAGCACTATGGACTAGCGGGAATGGTATACGAGCAGTACTTC CASSQQHYGLAGMVYEQYF
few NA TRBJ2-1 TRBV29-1 TGCAGCGTTCGGGACGGATTTATCATTGAGCAGTTCTTC CSVRDGFIIEQFF
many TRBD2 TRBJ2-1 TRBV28 TGTGCCAGCAGTTTATCTAGCGGACTGTACAATGAGCAGTTCTTC CASSLSSGLYNEQFF